Each of the 14 T cell receptor beta chains below was sequenced from the same sample in a study of memory CD8 T cells in hepatitis C reinfection. Some clones are missing from TCRdb's copy, which holds only in-frame ones; the method was immunoSEQ multiplex PCR. This table holds just over 50,000 clones, roughly 91% found once. Time point of the sample: pre-reinfection, 55 to 20 weeks before reinfection detection. Sorted cells were sequenced directly ex vivo without any in vitro expansion. The sequenced material came from naive CD8+ T cells sorted from blood. The receptors shown here come from a man aged 18 to 29 with hepatitis C virus infection.

This clone appeared a single time. The V call is TRBV6-1, the J call TRBJ2-2; 10 nucleotides align to TRBD2. V trimming: 1 base; J trimming: 5 bases; junction bases outside the gene matches: 1. CDR3 size: 15 residues. Germline CDR1 and CDR2: MNHNS and SASEGT. Here the CDR3 reads CASSEEAGGTGELFF. In DNA, the CDR3 is TGTGCCAGCAGTGAAGAAGCGGGGGGGACCGGGGAGCTGTTTTTT.

This rearrangement joins TRBV10-3 to TRBJ2-5; a possible D gene is TRBD2 (6 bases). V shed 0 bases and J shed 1 base, with 12 bases lying between them. This CDR3 has 16 residues. Per germline, CDR1 ENHRY and CDR2 SYGVKD. The CDR3 sequence is CAISESGSGTQETQYF. CDR3 sequence (DNA): TGTGCCATCAGTGAGTCGGGTAGCGGAACCCAAGAGACCCAGTACTTC.

The chain carries TRBV9 and TRBJ1-1, with a tentative D call TRBD1 (5 bases). This CDR3 comprises 14 residues. Germline lookup yields CDR1 SGDLS and CDR2 YYNGEE. Trimming stripped 2 bases from V and 1 base from J, with 9 bases between. The CDR3 DNA reads TGTGCCAGCAGCGTTCTTACAGGGAACACTGAAGCTTTCTTT. It codes for CASSVLTGNTEAFF. Based on the CDR3 plus reference TRBV9 and TRBJ1-1, the full variable domain is DSGVTQTPKHLITATGQRVTLRCSPRSGDLSVYWYQQSLDQGLQFLIQYYNGEERAKGNILERFSAQQFPDLHSELNLSSLELGDSALYFCASSVLTGNTEAFFGQGTRLTVV.

The V and J genes are TRBV4-1 and TRBJ2-1; 8 bases agree with TRBD2. Germline values: CDR1 MGHRA, CDR2 YSYEKL. The CDR3 sequence is 18 residues long. The V segment lost 1 base and the J segment 5 bases; nucleotides outside the gene matches: 13. CDR3 in amino acids: CASSQGGYRTSQNNEQFF. The CDR3 coding sequence is TGCGCCAGCAGCCAAGGTGGGTACCGGACTAGCCAAAACAATGAGCAGTTCTTC.

The rearrangement links TRBV14 to TRBJ1-1; D is unclear. The CDR3 extends over 13 amino acids. CDR1 and CDR2 from the germline V gene are SGHDN and FVKESK. V lost 1 base and J 5 bases, leaving 8 bases between the germline ends. The CDR3 loop is CASSQGRGTEAFF. DNA for the CDR3: TGTGCCAGCAGCCAAGGACGGGGTACTGAAGCTTTCTTT.

This chain connects TRBV11-2 to TRBJ1-1; 7 nucleotides line up with TRBD1. V was clipped by 7 bases and J by 7 bases; unmatched bases: 12. The CDR3 is 14 amino acids. Looked up from germline, CDR1 is SGHAT and CDR2 is FQNNGV. The CDR3 DNA reads as TGTGCCAGCATACTCTTCACAGGGGTCGGTGAAGCTTTCTTT. Translated, it gives CASILFTGVGEAFF.

In this sample, this clone turned up once. The chain links TRBV11-2 to TRBJ2-1, with 13 bases matching TRBD2. Germline CDR1 reads SGHAT; CDR2 reads FQNNGV. This CDR3 is 20 amino acids long. V lost 0 bases, J lost 0 bases, and 8 bases stayed unmatched. DNA for the CDR3: TGTGCCAGCAGCTTAGACTATCGGACTAGCGGGAGAATCTCCTACAATGAGCAGTTCTTC. Residues: CASSLDYRTSGRISYNEQFF. Full variable domain (remainder filled in from reference TRBV11-2 and TRBJ2-1): EAGVAQSPRYKIIEKRQSVAFWCNPISGHATLYWYQQILGQGPKLLIQFQNNGVVDDSQLPKDRFSAERLKGVDSTLKIQPAKLEDSAVYLCASSLDYRTSGRISYNEQFFGPGTRLTVL.

The rearrangement uses TRBV19 and TRBJ2-1, with 9 bases matching TRBD2. The CDR3 has 15 amino acids. Germline V gene sequence: CDR1 LNHDA, CDR2 SQIVND (reference sequence). V was clipped by 1 base and J by 7 bases; unmatched bases: 5. The CDR3 reads CASSIGLAVLNEQFF. CDR3 DNA sequence: TGTGCCAGTAGTATAGGACTAGCGGTCTTAAATGAGCAGTTCTTC.

The chain recombines TRBV27 with TRBJ2-7, with TRBD1 identical over 10 bases. Germline assignment: CDR1 MNHEY and CDR2 SMNVEV (reference sequence). The CDR3 has 14 residues. V lost 5 bases and J lost 4; bases outside the gene matches: 5. The CDR3 DNA reads TGTGCCAGCAGTCCCGGGACAGGGGAGTACGAGCAGTACGTC. It encodes CASSPGTGEYEQYV.

The V and J genes are TRBV7-2 and TRBJ1-1; 11 positions match TRBD1. Germline values: CDR1 SGHTA, CDR2 FQGNSA. The V and J ends lost 1 base and 4 bases, in that order; junction bases with no gene match: 5. CDR3 size: 16 residues. Here the CDR3 DNA reads TGTGCCAGCAGCTTAGGGACAGGGGGCGCGGGCACTGAAGCTTTCTTT. It is translated as CASSLGTGGAGTEAFF. Combining the CDR3 with reference TRBV7-2 and TRBJ1-1 gives the whole variable domain GAGVSQSPSNKVTEKGKDVELRCDPISGHTALYWYRQSLGQGLEFLIYFQGNSAPDKSGLPSDRFSAERTGGSVSTLTIQRTQQEDSAVYLCASSLGTGGAGTEAFFGQGTRLTVV.

The chain recombines TRBV6-5 with TRBJ1-2; D unresolved. This CDR3 spans 10 amino acids. In germline, CDR1 is MNHEY, CDR2 SVGAGI. Trimming pared 7 bases from V and 3 bases from J, leaving 3 bases between. The DNA for the CDR3 is TGTGCCAGCACCGACTATGGCTACACCTTC. Its translation is CASTDYGYTF.

This clone showed up just once. The rearrangement uses TRBV7-8 and TRBJ2-1, with TRBD2 matching over 7 bases. V was pared by 2 bases and J by 7 bases, with 11 bases of the junction left unmatched. The CDR3 is 16 residues long. Germline V gives CDR1 SGHVS, CDR2 FQNEAQ. This CDR3 is CASSLRAGESVNEQFF. The DNA for the CDR3 is TGTGCCAGCAGCTTACGGGCGGGAGAGTCGGTGAATGAGCAGTTCTTC.

This chain joins TRBV18 and TRBJ2-7, with 11 bases lining up with TRBD2. The CDR3 contains 17 residues. Germline V lookup: CDR1 KGHSH, CDR2 LQKENI. Trimming took 0 bases from V and 5 from J; bases not matched to a gene: 9. For the CDR3, the DNA is TGTGCCAGCTCACCACCGCTCGCTAGCGGGAGGATGCACGAGCAGTACTTC. Encoded protein: CASSPPLASGRMHEQYF.

The chain joins TRBV27 to TRBJ2-5; 7 bases are a match to TRBD1. Trimming took 0 bases from V and 1 from J; bases not matched to a gene: 5. Germline values: CDR1 MNHEY, CDR2 SMNVEV (reference sequence). There are 16 residues in the CDR3. CDR3 protein: CASSLSSGQAQETQYF. The CDR3 DNA follows: TGTGCCAGCAGTTTATCTTCCGGACAGGCCCAAGAGACCCAGTACTTC.